Detailed here is one T cell receptor beta chain. The sample belongs to a study of blood T cell repertoires in COVID-19. This table comes from immunoSEQ multiplex PCR, and its TCRdb copy is limited to in-frame clones, with some not included. The sample yields 70,000 to 100,000 clones, 88% seen once. CDR3 size: 16 residues. Germline trimming cut 2 bases from V and 1 base from J; bases unmatched to any gene: 7. The germline CDR1 and CDR2 sequences are KGHSH and LQKENI. The chain couples TRBV18 to TRBJ2-7; TRBD2 matches at 8 bases. The clonotype originates from a woman of 80 years or more with active COVID-19. The specimen was peripheral blood. CDR3 in amino acids: CASSPGTSFLSYEQYF. Written as DNA, the CDR3 is TGTGCCAGCTCACCAGGGACTAGTTTCTTATCCTACGAGCAGTACTTC.